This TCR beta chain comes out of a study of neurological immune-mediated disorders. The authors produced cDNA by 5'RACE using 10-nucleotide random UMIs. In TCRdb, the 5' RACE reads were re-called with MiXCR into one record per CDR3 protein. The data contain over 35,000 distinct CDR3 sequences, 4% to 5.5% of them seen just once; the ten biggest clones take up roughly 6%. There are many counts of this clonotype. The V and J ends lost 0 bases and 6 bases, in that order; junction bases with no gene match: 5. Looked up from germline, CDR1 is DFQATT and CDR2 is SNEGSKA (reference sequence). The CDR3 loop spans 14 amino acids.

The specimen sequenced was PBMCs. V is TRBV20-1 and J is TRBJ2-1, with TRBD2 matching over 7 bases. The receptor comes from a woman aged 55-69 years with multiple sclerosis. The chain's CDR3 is CSARDRLAVNEQFF. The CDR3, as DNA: TGCAGTGCTAGAGATCGCCTAGCGGTCAATGAGCAGTTCTTC.